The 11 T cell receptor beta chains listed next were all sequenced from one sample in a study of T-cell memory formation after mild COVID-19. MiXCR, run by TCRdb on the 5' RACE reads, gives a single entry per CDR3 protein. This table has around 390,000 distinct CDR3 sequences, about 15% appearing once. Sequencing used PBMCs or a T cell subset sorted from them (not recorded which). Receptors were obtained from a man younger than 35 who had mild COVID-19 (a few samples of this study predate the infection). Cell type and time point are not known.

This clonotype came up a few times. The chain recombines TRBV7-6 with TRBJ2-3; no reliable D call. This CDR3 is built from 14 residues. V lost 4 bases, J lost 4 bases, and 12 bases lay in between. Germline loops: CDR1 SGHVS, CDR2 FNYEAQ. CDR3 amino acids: CASSSASQADTQYF. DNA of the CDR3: TGTGCCAGCAGCTCAGCTTCCCAGGCAGATACGCAGTATTTT.

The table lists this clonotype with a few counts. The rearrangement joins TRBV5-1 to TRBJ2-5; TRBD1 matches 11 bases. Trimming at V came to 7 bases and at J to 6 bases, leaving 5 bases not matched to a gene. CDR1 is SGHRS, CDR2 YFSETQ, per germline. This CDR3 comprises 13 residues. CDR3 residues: CASGGTGGQTQYF. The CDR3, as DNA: TGCGCCAGCGGGGGGACAGGGGGTCAGACCCAGTACTTC.

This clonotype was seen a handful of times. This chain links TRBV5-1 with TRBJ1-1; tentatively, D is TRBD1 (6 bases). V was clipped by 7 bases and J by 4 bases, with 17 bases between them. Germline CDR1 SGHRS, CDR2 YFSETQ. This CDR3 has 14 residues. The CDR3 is CASSGGGAATEAFF. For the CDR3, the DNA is TGCGCCAGCTCCGGTGGGGGGGCGGCCACTGAAGCTTTCTTT.

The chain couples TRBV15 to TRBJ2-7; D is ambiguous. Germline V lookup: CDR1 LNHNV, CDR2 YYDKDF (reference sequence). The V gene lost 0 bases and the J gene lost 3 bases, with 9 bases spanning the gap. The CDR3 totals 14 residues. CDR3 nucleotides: TGTGCCACCAGCAGAGATTTAGGGATCTACGAGCAGTACGTC. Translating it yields CATSRDLGIYEQYV.

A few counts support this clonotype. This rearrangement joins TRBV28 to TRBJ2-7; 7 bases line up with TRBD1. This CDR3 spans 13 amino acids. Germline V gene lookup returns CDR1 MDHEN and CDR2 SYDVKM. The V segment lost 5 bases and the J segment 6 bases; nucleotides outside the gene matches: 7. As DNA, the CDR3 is TGTGCCAGCAGTCGGGACAGACTCGGCGAGCAGTACGTC. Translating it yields CASSRDRLGEQYV.

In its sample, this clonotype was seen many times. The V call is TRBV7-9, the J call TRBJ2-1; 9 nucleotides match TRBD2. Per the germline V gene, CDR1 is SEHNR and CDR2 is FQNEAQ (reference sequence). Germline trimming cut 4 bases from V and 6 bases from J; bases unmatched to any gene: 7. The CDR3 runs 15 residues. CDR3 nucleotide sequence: TGTGCCAGCAGCTCCGGGACTAGCTCTTCCAATGAGCAGTTCTTC. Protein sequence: CASSSGTSSSNEQFF.

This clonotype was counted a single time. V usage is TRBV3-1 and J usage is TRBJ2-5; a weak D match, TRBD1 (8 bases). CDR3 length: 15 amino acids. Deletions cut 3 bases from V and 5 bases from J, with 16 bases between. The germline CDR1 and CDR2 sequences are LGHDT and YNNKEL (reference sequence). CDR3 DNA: TGTGCCAGCAGCCACCGACAGGGGAGGGTTGAGACCCAGTACTTC. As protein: CASSHRQGRVETQYF.

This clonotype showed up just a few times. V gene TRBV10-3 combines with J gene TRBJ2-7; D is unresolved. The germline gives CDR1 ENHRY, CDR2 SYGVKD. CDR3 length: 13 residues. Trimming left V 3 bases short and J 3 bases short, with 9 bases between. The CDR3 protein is CAISEGKSYEQYF. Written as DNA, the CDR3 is TGTGCCATCAGTGAAGGGAAGAGCTACGAGCAGTACTTC.

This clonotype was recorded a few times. CDR3 sequence reads: CATSRDQGTEAFF. CDR3 DNA sequence: TGTGCCACCAGCAGAGATCAGGGCACTGAAGCTTTCTTT. V and J are TRBV15 and TRBJ1-1, with a possible D match to TRBD1 (5 bases). Germline V gene sequence: CDR1 LNHNV, CDR2 YYDKDF (reference sequence). V was trimmed by 0 bases and J by 4 bases, leaving 6 bases between them. The CDR3 is 13 amino acids.

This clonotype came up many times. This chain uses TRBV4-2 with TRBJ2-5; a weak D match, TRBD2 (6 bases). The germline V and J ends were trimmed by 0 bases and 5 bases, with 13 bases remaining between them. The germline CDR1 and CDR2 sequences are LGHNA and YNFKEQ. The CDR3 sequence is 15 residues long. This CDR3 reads CASSQEGTGGETQYF. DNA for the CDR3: TGTGCCAGCAGCCAAGAAGGGACTGGCGGTGAGACCCAGTACTTC.

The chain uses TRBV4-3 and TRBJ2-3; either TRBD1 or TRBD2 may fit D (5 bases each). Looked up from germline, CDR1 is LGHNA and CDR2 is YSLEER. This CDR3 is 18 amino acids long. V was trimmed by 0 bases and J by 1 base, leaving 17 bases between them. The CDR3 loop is CASSQDVSLGTGTDTQYF. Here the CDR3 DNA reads TGCGCCAGCAGCCAAGATGTCTCGCTAGGGACGGGCACAGATACGCAGTATTTT.